A single sample gave rise to the 21 T cell receptor beta chains below, sequenced in a study of Ad26.COV2.S vaccination and SARS-CoV-2 variants. Treatment here: about 20 received Ad26.COV2.S at low or high dose, single or two shots; five or six received placebo; per-sample allocation not given. The investigators took samples on day 63 after the first vaccine or placebo injection. Repertoires were generated with immunoSEQ multiplex PCR, while TCRdb's copy carries only in-frame clones and drops some. The sample contains about 370,000 clones, roughly nine tenths of which appear only once. The sample here was peripheral blood, taken in a trial of Ad26.COV2.S vaccine versus placebo. These receptors originate from a person between 18 and 60 years old who received the Ad26.COV2.S COVID-19 vaccine or a placebo.

This chain links TRBV6-5 with TRBJ2-7; D ambiguous. The CDR3 is 13 amino acids. Germline V CDR1 and CDR2: MNHEY, SVGAGI. Trimming left V 5 bases short and J 2 bases short, with 10 bases between. The CDR3 DNA is TGTGCCAGCAGTACCGGCCTTACCTACGAGCAGTACTTC. Encoded protein: CASSTGLTYEQYF.

The CDR3 protein is CASSLTGGAWNTEAFF. DNA of the CDR3: TGTGCCAGCAGCTTGACAGGGGGCGCTTGGAACACTGAAGCTTTCTTT. The chain couples TRBV7-9 to TRBJ1-1; TRBD1 matches 10 bases. Germline V gene lookup returns CDR1 SEHNR and CDR2 FQNEAQ (reference sequence). The CDR3 spans 16 residues. The ends lost 3 bases at V and 1 base at J; junction bases unmatched: 5.

As for this clone: The junction differs from germline at one of its ends, possibly a read error. The rearrangement links TRBV29-1 to TRBJ1-1; possible D gene TRBD1, 5 bases. From germline, CDR1 is SQVTM and CDR2 ANQGSEA. This CDR3 contains 13 residues. CDR3 nucleotide sequence: TGCAGCGTTCAAGAAGGGGCGTACACTGAAGCTTTCTTT. Its translation is CSVQEGAYTEAFF.

As to this clone: In the same sample, other DNA sequences code for this CDR3. The chain couples TRBV27 to TRBJ1-6; D is unclear. The CDR3 length is 14 residues. Between the trimmed V and J ends, which lost 2 bases and 9 bases, there was a span of 11 bases. The germline CDR1 and CDR2 sequences are MNHEY and SMNVEV (reference sequence). The CDR3: CASSLGGVGSPLHF. Here the CDR3 DNA reads TGTGCCAGCAGTTTAGGCGGGGTCGGTTCACCCCTCCACTTT.

The chain combines TRBV7-2 with TRBJ2-1, with D possibly TRBD1 on 5 matching bases. CDR3 length: 14 amino acids. Deletions cut 1 base from V and 3 bases from J, with 7 bases between. Germline lookup yields CDR1 SGHTA and CDR2 FQGNSA. CDR3 in amino acids: CASSLGGSYNEQFF. Written as DNA, the CDR3 is TGTGCCAGCAGCTTAGGGGGCAGCTACAATGAGCAGTTCTTC.

J is TRBJ2-5 and V is TRBV6-2 or TRBV6-3; 7 positions agree with TRBD2. V lost 5 bases and J lost 4; bases outside the gene matches: 7. Germline CDR1 MNHEY, CDR2 SVGEGT. The CDR3 sequence is 14 residues long. The CDR3 spells CASSVLAPGETQYF. The CDR3 nucleotides are TGTGCCAGCAGTGTACTAGCGCCCGGAGAGACCCAGTACTTC.

The V gene is TRBV10-3, the J gene TRBJ1-1, with 9 bases identical to TRBD1. Trimming took 2 bases from V and 6 from J; bases not matched to a gene: 1. The CDR3 runs 13 residues. Looked up from germline, CDR1 is ENHRY and CDR2 is SYGVKD. The CDR3 bases are TGTGCCATCAGTGAGGGACAGGGGCCTGAAGCTTTCTTT. It is translated as CAISEGQGPEAFF.

V usage is TRBV4-1 and J usage is TRBJ2-7, with D uncertain. From germline, CDR1 is MGHRA and CDR2 YSYEKL. CDR3 length: 15 residues. V lost 3 bases and J lost 4, with 16 bases in between. The CDR3 DNA reads as TGCGCCAGCAGCCACCTCGTGGTGGCCCGGTACGAGCAGTACTTC. It translates to CASSHLVVARYEQYF.

The rearrangement joins TRBV6-5 to TRBJ1-3; D not certain. Per the germline V gene, CDR1 is MNHEY and CDR2 is SVGAGI. The ends were cut back, 2 bases at V and 0 bases at J, with 8 bases in the middle. The CDR3 totals 15 residues. CDR3 loop: CASSYGRHSGNTIYF. The CDR3 DNA is TGTGCCAGCAGTTACGGACGGCACTCTGGAAACACCATATATTTT.

CDR3 protein: CYEVADTQYF. CDR3 coding DNA: TGTTACGAAGTGGCAGATACGCAGTATTTT. The chain combines TRBV3-1 (or the pseudogene TRBV3-2) with TRBJ2-3; D is ambiguous. Looked up from germline, CDR1 is LGHDT and CDR2 is YNNKEL (reference sequence). CDR3 length: 10 residues.

J is TRBJ1-1 and V is TRBV5-1, with 7 bases aligning to TRBD1. The CDR3 totals 15 residues. Germline CDR1 reads SGHRS; CDR2 reads YFSETQ. With 4 bases clipped from V and 1 base from J, the junction kept 7 bases outside the gene matches. The CDR3 here is CASSLGQVKNTEAFF. In DNA form, the CDR3 reads TGCGCCAGCAGCCTAGGACAGGTTAAGAACACTGAAGCTTTCTTT. Full variable domain (remainder filled in from reference TRBV5-1 and TRBJ1-1): KAGVTQTPRYLIKTRGQQVTLSCSPISGHRSVSWYQQTPGQGLQFLFEYFSETQRNKGNFPGRFSGRQFSNSRSEMNVSTLELGDSALYLCASSLGQVKNTEAFFGQGTRLTVV.

The genes are TRBV18 and TRBJ2-1; 15 positions match TRBD2. V was pared by 6 bases and J by 6 bases, with 3 bases of the junction left unmatched. Germline values: CDR1 KGHSH, CDR2 LQKENI. The CDR3 runs 15 residues. The DNA of the CDR3 is TGTGCCAGCTCGGCGGGACTAGCGGGGGGCAATGAGCAGTTCTTC. Translating gives CASSAGLAGGNEQFF.

This chain links TRBV2 with TRBJ1-2; D possibly corresponds to TRBD1 (5 bases). This CDR3 is built from 13 residues. V dropped 7 bases and J dropped 2 bases, with 11 bases sitting between them. Germline V gene sequence: CDR1 SNHLY, CDR2 FYNNEI. The CDR3 coding sequence is TGTGCCAGCAAGACAGTTCAAAACTATGGCTACACCTTC. Translating gives CASKTVQNYGYTF.

The V and J genes are TRBV4-1 and TRBJ2-7; D might be TRBD1 (6 bases). This CDR3 has 14 residues. Deletions cut 4 bases from V and 7 bases from J, with 17 bases between. Germline CDR1 reads MGHRA; CDR2 reads YSYEKL. The CDR3: CASSPGQGLREQYF. CDR3 DNA sequence: TGCGCCAGCAGCCCGGGACAAGGTTTACGTGAGCAGTACTTC.

The rearrangement links TRBV5-4 to TRBJ2-5, with no clear D. The germline V and J ends were trimmed by 0 bases and 8 bases, with 17 bases remaining between them. The V gene's germline CDR1 is SGHNT and CDR2 YYREEE (reference sequence). The CDR3 is 15 residues long. The CDR3 here is CASSLAGTAQGTQYF. The DNA of the CDR3 is TGTGCCAGCAGCTTGGCAGGCACAGCGCAAGGAACCCAGTACTTC.

Note on this clone: Mismatch with germline at one junction end may stem from a read error. This rearrangement joins TRBV6-5 to TRBJ1-1; 8 bases are shared with TRBD1. Looked up from germline, CDR1 is MNHEY and CDR2 is SVGAGI. The CDR3 contains 15 residues. Here the CDR3 reads CASSDSGQANTEAFF. CDR3 bases: TGTGCCAGCAGTGACTCGGGACAGGCGAACACTGAAGCTTTCTTT.

This clone was found a few times. The chain is built from TRBV2 and TRBJ1-1, with D unclear. The CDR3 has 13 amino acids. Germline V gene lookup returns CDR1 SNHLY and CDR2 FYNNEI. With 8 bases removed from V and 0 bases from J, the gap between germline ends came to 10 bases. The CDR3 loop is CASYLSLNTEAFF. CDR3 sequence (DNA): TGTGCCAGCTACCTCTCCTTGAACACTGAAGCTTTCTTT.

This sequence joins TRBV5-1 and TRBJ1-6; weak D call: TRBD1 (6 bases). Trimming left V 0 bases short and J 7 bases short, with 11 bases between. CDR1 SGHRS and CDR2 YFSETQ come from the germline V gene. This CDR3 comprises 15 residues. In DNA form, the CDR3 reads TGCGCCAGCAGCTTGGGAACAGGGTTGAATTCACCCCTCCACTTT. It codes for CASSLGTGLNSPLHF.

This chain joins TRBV5-4 and TRBJ2-2; 7 nucleotides agree with TRBD2. The CDR3 is 16 amino acids. CDR1 is SGHNT and CDR2 is YYREEE in the germline V gene (reference sequence). V lost 5 bases and J lost 2; bases outside the gene matches: 9. CDR3 nucleotide sequence: TGTGCCAGCAGTTGGTCGGGGGGTGCAAACACCGGGGAGCTGTTTTTT. It specifies CASSWSGGANTGELFF.

The chain joins TRBV6-2 or TRBV6-3 to TRBJ2-2, with unresolved D. The germline V and J ends were trimmed by 3 bases and 8 bases, with 4 bases remaining between them. The CDR3 is 11 residues long. CDR1 is MNHEY, CDR2 SVGEGT, per germline. This CDR3 reads CASSYGGELFF. In nucleotides, the CDR3 is TGTGCCAGCAGTTATGGAGGGGAGCTGTTTTTT.

The chain employs TRBV19 and TRBJ2-4, with D perhaps matching TRBD1 or TRBD2 (5 bases each). Germline V CDR1 and CDR2: LNHDA, SQIVND (reference sequence). Between the trimmed V and J ends, which lost 4 bases and 8 bases, there was a span of 12 bases. This CDR3 comprises 13 residues. The CDR3 nucleotides read TGTGCCAGTAGTAAAGGGACCGGGTACATTCAGTACTTC. Translating it yields CASSKGTGYIQYF.